This T cell receptor beta chain came from a study of regulatory T cells in long-lasting Graves disease. This clonotype was counted many times. The target antigen is unknown. Study observations and caveats: Persistent disease preferred TRBV28, TRBJ1-2 and TRBJ2-5. Newly diagnosed patients shared about a thousand public clonotypes; persistent patients shared approximately 2,900.

Trimming cost V 5 bases and J 4 bases; bases outside gene matches: 12. This CDR3 is 17 amino acids long. In germline, CDR1 is SGHAT, CDR2 FQNNGV. The authors built TCR beta libraries using iRepertoire HTBI primers and Arm-PCR of CDR3 regions. TCRdb ran MiXCR on the multiplex PCR reads and lists one entry per CDR3 protein. This sample has approximately 350,000 distinct CDR3 sequences, with 10% to 15% found just once. The time point denotes: newly diagnosed GD, antithyroid drugs for less than 3 months. The TCR library was prepared using RNA isolated from PBMCs. The same sample was also studied in work on T cells in Graves' hyperthyroidism and ophthalmopathy. Turning to that study: Blood samples included most of the expanded thyroid clonotypes exceeding 0.001. Stable hyperthyroidism and ophthalmopathy were separated using 13 V-J signatures.

Sequenced material: peripheral blood mononuclear cells (PBMCs), taken at new diagnosis, from a patient treated with antithyroid drugs. This TCR was sampled from a young woman with Graves disease. The chain uses TRBV11-2 and TRBJ2-2; 8 nucleotides agree with TRBD1. The CDR3 DNA reads TGTGCCAGCAGCCATAGTAGGCCGGGACAGGTCACCGGGGAGCTGTTTTTT. It specifies CASSHSRPGQVTGELFF.